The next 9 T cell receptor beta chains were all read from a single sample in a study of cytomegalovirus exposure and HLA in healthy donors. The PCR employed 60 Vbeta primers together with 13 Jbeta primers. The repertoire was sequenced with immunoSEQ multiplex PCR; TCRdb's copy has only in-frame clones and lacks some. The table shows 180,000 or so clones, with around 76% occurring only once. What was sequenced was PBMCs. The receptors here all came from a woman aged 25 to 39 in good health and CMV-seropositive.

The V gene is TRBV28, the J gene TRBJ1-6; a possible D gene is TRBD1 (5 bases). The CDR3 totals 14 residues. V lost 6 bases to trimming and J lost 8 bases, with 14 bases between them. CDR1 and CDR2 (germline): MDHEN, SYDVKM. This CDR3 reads CASSQGGNDSPLHF. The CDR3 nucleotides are TGTGCCAGCAGCCAGGGCGGGAATGATTCACCCCTCCACTTT.

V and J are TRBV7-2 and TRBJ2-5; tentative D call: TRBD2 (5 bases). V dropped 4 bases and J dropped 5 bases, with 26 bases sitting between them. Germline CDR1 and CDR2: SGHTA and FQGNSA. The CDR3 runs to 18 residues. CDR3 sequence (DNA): TGTGCCAGCAGCTATTACGGAGGCCTCCTGGGTGGGCTGGAGACCCAGTACTTC. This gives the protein CASSYYGGLLGGLETQYF.

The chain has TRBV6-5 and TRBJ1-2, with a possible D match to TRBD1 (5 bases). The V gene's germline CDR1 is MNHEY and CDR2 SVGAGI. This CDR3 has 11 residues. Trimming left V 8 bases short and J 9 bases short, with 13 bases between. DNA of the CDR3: TGTGCCAGCGTGGGGGGGAACAGCTACACCTTC. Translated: CASVGGNSYTF.

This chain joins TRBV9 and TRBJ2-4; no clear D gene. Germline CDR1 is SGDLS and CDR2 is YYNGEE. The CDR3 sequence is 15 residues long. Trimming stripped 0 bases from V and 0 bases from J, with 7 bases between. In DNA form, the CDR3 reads TGTGCCAGCAGCGTAGGCAGGCTAGCCAAAAACATTCAGTACTTC. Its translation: CASSVGRLAKNIQYF.

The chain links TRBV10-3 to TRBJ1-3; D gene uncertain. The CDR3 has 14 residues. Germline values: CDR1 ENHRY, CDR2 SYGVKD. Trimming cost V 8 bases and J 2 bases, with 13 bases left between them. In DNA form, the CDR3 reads TGTGCCATCGGGCAGATAGGTCCTGGAAACACCATATATTTT. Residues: CAIGQIGPGNTIYF.

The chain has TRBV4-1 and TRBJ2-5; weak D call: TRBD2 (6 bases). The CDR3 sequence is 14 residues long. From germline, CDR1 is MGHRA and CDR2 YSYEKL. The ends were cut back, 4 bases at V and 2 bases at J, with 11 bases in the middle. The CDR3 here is CASSLRGNQETQYF. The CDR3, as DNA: TGCGCCAGCAGCCTCCGGGGGAATCAAGAGACCCAGTACTTC.

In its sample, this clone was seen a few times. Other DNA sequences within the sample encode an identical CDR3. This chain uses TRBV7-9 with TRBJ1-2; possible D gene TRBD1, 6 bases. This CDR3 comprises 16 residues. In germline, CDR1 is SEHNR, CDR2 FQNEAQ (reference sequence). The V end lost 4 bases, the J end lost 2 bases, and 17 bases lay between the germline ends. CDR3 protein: CASSSKTGTLNYGYTF. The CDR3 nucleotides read TGTGCCAGCAGCTCCAAAACCGGGACACTGAACTATGGCTACACCTTC.

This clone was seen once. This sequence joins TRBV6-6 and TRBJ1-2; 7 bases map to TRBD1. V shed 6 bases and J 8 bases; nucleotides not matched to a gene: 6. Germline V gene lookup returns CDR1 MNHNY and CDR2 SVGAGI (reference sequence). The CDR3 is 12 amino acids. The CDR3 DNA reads TGTGCCAGCAGCCCAGGGGGGCAAGGCTACACCTTC. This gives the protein CASSPGGQGYTF.

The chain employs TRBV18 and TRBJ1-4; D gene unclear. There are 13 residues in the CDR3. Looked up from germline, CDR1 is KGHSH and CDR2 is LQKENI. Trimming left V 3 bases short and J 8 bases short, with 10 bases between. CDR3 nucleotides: TGTGCCAGCTCACCCAGACCCGGGGAAAAACTGTTTTTT. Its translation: CASSPRPGEKLFF.